Shown below are 20 T cell receptor beta chains from a single sample sequenced in a study of blood T cell repertoires in COVID-19. Clones were read by immunoSEQ multiplex PCR, and TCRdb kept only the in-frame ones, dropping some. The profile covers under 200,000 clones, with around 85% appearing a single time and approximately 11% taken by the ten largest. Sequencing input: peripheral blood. Receptors originate from a woman between 55 and 75 years old with COVID-19, enrolled during active disease.

V gene TRBV5-1 combines with J gene TRBJ2-2, with a weak D call TRBD1 (6 bases). Trimming took 0 bases from V and 6 from J, leaving 12 bases between them. The CDR3 sequence is 15 residues long. Per the germline V gene, CDR1 is SGHRS and CDR2 is YFSETQ. For the CDR3, the DNA is TGCGCCAGCAGCTTGGCCTGGGGGCTCGCCGGGGAGCTGTTTTTT. This codes for CASSLAWGLAGELFF.

This sequence joins TRBV29-1 and TRBJ1-4; D is unclear. The ends were cut back, 5 bases at V and 3 bases at J, with 16 bases in the middle. CDR1 and CDR2 (germline): SQVTM, ANQGSEA. This CDR3 region has 15 residues. The chain's CDR3 is CSVTGIRGPNEKLFF. The CDR3 nucleotides are TGCAGCGTTACCGGGATCCGAGGGCCTAATGAAAAACTGTTTTTT.

This clone has a single count. The chain links TRBV12-3 or TRBV12-4 to TRBJ2-1, with D unresolved. This CDR3 spans 11 amino acids. V dropped 6 bases and J dropped 9 bases, with 9 bases sitting between them. CDR3 sequence: CASRTRVEQFF. The DNA of the CDR3 is TGTGCCAGCAGGACCCGGGTTGAGCAGTTCTTC.

V gene TRBV10-1 combines with J gene TRBJ1-2; TRBD1 might be the D (6 bases). Germline V gives CDR1 WNHNN, CDR2 SYGVQD (reference sequence). V was pared by 0 bases and J by 6 bases, with 14 bases between. The CDR3 spans 15 residues. For the CDR3, the DNA is TGCGCCAGCAGTGAGTCTTGGGGGCGGATGAATGGCTACACCTTC. It codes for CASSESWGRMNGYTF.

This rearrangement joins TRBV5-6 to TRBJ1-2; D ambiguous. Germline CDR1 and CDR2: SGHDT and YYEEEE. The CDR3 is 16 residues long. Trimming shortened V by 0 bases and J by 7 bases, and 19 bases separated the two germline ends. This CDR3 reads CASSLVVSRGEGGYTF. For the CDR3, the DNA is TGTGCCAGCAGCTTGGTGGTATCACGGGGTGAAGGTGGCTACACCTTC.

The chain carries TRBV19 and TRBJ2-7; 12 bases line up with TRBD2. Germline CDR1 LNHDA, CDR2 SQIVND (reference sequence). This CDR3 region has 17 residues. V lost 2 bases, J lost 7 bases, and 12 bases stayed unmatched. CDR3 bases: TGTGCCAGTAGTATACCCCACGAGGCTAGCGGGAGGGGTGAGCAGTACTTC. Its translation is CASSIPHEASGRGEQYF. Filled out from reference TRBV19 and TRBJ2-7, the complete variable domain reads DGGITQSPKYLFRKEGQNVTLSCEQNLNHDAMYWYRQDPGQGLRLIYYSQIVNDFQKGDIAEGYSVSREKKESFPLTVTSAQKNPTAFYLCASSIPHEASGRGEQYFGPGTRLTVT.

This clone was recorded a few times. The CDR3 loop is CASSLAQQGTRAFF. The CDR3 DNA reads as TGTGCCAGCAGCTTAGCTCAACAGGGGACTCGGGCTTTCTTT. This chain connects TRBV7-9 to TRBJ1-1; 7 nucleotides agree with TRBD1. The CDR3 sequence is 14 residues long. CDR1 SEHNR and CDR2 FQNEAQ come from the germline V gene (reference sequence). With 0 bases clipped from V and 11 bases from J, the junction kept 9 bases outside the gene matches.

V gene TRBV5-1 combines with J gene TRBJ1-1; D unclear. In germline, CDR1 is SGHRS, CDR2 YFSETQ. V was shortened by 4 bases and J by 7 bases, with 20 bases between the two germline ends. CDR3 length equals 15 residues. This CDR3 reads CASSPPGLPRDEAFF. The DNA of the CDR3 is TGCGCCAGCAGCCCCCCCGGACTCCCGAGGGATGAAGCTTTCTTT.

The chain joins TRBV29-1 to TRBJ1-2, with 8 bases aligning to TRBD1. Losses at the gene ends were 6 bases for V and 5 bases for J; bases not matched to a gene: 5. Germline V gene lookup returns CDR1 SQVTM and CDR2 ANQGSEA. This CDR3 comprises 12 residues. CDR3: CSVRQGTYGYTF. The CDR3 nucleotides read TGCAGCGTGAGACAGGGGACATATGGCTACACCTTC. Full variable domain (missing parts from reference TRBV29-1 and TRBJ1-2): SAVISQKPSRDICQRGTSLTIQCQVDSQVTMMFWYRQQPGQSLTLIATANQGSEATYESGFVIDKFPISRPNLTFSTLTVSNMSPEDSSIYLCSVRQGTYGYTFGSGTRLTVV.

In this sample, this clone turned up a few times. The chain employs TRBV9 and TRBJ2-1, with 9 bases matching TRBD2. The V segment lost 0 bases and the J segment 6 bases; nucleotides outside the gene matches: 7. The CDR3 is made up of 16 amino acids. The germline CDR1 and CDR2 sequences are SGDLS and YYNGEE. The CDR3, as DNA: TGTGCCAGCAGCGTAGAAGGGACTAGCTGGTTCAATGAGCAGTTCTTC. Translating it yields CASSVEGTSWFNEQFF.

This chain links TRBV3-1 (or the pseudogene TRBV3-2) with TRBJ1-2; 7 bases fit TRBD1. Germline CDR1 is LGHDT and CDR2 is YNNKEL (reference sequence). The CDR3 loop spans 18 amino acids. V dropped 3 bases and J dropped 8; count of bases not matched to a gene: 21. CDR3 nucleotide sequence: TGTGCCAGCAGCCACCCAAACCGTCCAACTGAGACAGGGACCGGCTACACCTTC. Its translation is CASSHPNRPTETGTGYTF.

The gene calls are TRBV9 and TRBJ1-1, with a weak D call TRBD1 (6 bases). Trimming removed 3 bases at V and 5 bases at J, with 14 bases between. Germline CDR1 is SGDLS and CDR2 is YYNGEE. The CDR3 covers 14 residues. The CDR3 nucleotides read TGTGCCAGCAGCGACACAGGGATGAGGACTGAAGCTTTCTTT. Translating gives CASSDTGMRTEAFF.

This clone was seen a handful of times. The gene calls are TRBV11-2 and TRBJ1-2; the match to TRBD1 covers 7 bases. V lost 5 bases to trimming and J lost 0 bases; unmatched junction nucleotides: 6. The CDR3 consists of 15 residues. The germline CDR1 and CDR2 sequences are SGHAT and FQNNGV. The chain's CDR3 is CASSPSGTANYGYTF. In DNA form, the CDR3 reads TGTGCCAGCAGCCCCTCCGGGACAGCTAACTATGGCTACACCTTC.

This chain uses TRBV7-9 with TRBJ1-1; 7 positions match TRBD1. This CDR3 contains 14 residues. Unmatched junction bases numbered 8, after V lost 6 bases and J lost 4 bases. Germline CDR1 reads SEHNR; CDR2 reads FQNEAQ (reference sequence). The CDR3 loop reads CASRFPTGSTEAFF. DNA for the CDR3: TGTGCCAGCAGGTTCCCGACAGGGAGCACTGAAGCTTTCTTT.

This chain joins TRBV2 and TRBJ2-7, with D hard to call. CDR3 length: 14 amino acids. V lost 5 bases and J 0 bases, leaving 11 bases between the germline ends. From germline, CDR1 is SNHLY and CDR2 FYNNEI. The CDR3, as DNA: TGTGCCAGCAGTACGATCGGAGCCTCCTACGAGCAGTACTTC. Amino acids: CASSTIGASYEQYF.

V usage is TRBV28 and J usage is TRBJ1-2; maybe TRBD1 (5 bases). Germline CDR1 MDHEN, CDR2 SYDVKM. Between the trimmed V and J ends, which lost 5 bases and 2 bases, there was a span of 15 bases. This CDR3 has 15 residues. The CDR3 DNA reads as TGTGCCAGCAGTCCCACGGGGGGGTACAACTATGGCTACACCTTC. Its translation: CASSPTGGYNYGYTF.

The chain carries TRBV7-6 and TRBJ2-7; 8 bases map to TRBD2. The junction had 12 bases not matched to a gene; V was cut back by 5 bases and J by 3 bases. CDR1 SGHVS and CDR2 FNYEAQ come from the germline V gene. This CDR3 is 16 amino acids long. The CDR3, as DNA: TGTGCCAGCAGCCCGGGGGCTAGCGGGTCGTACTACGAGCAGTACTTC. It is translated as CASSPGASGSYYEQYF.

V and J are TRBV4-2 and TRBJ1-2; TRBD1 matches 7 bases. The germline gives CDR1 LGHNA, CDR2 YNFKEQ. This CDR3 spans 15 amino acids. Trimming removed 3 bases from V and 4 bases from J; junction bases left unmatched: 8. The CDR3 here is CASSQTDRDFYGYTF. CDR3 in DNA: TGTGCCAGCAGCCAGACAGACAGGGATTTCTATGGCTACACCTTC.

The gene calls are TRBV6-6 and TRBJ1-1; no reliable D call. The CDR3 totals 13 residues. Germline V gene lookup returns CDR1 MNHNY and CDR2 SVGAGI (reference sequence). Trimming took off 2 bases at V and 1 base at J, with 5 bases between the two ends. DNA for the CDR3: TGTGCCAGCAGTTACGGGCCGAACACTGAAGCTTTCTTT. Translating it yields CASSYGPNTEAFF.

This chain connects TRBV27 to TRBJ2-3; 15 nucleotides line up with TRBD2. Germline V lookup: CDR1 MNHEY, CDR2 SMNVEV (reference sequence). CDR3 length: 17 amino acids. With 4 bases clipped from V and 5 bases from J, the junction kept 7 bases outside the gene matches. The CDR3 DNA follows: TGTGCCAGCAGTTGCCCGGGACTAGCGGGAGGACGAGATACGCAGTATTTT. Translating gives CASSCPGLAGGRDTQYF.